The entry below gives a single T cell receptor (beta chain) sequence along with its context. Its antigen remains unknown. With 60 Vbeta and 13 Jbeta primers, the PCR was carried out. Sequencing was performed with immunoSEQ multiplex PCR; in TCRdb, only in-frame clones are kept and a portion is missing. Among 95,000 to 110,000 clones listed, roughly 82% were seen once. This CDR3 region has 14 residues. V was pared by 11 bases and J by 8 bases, with 14 bases of the junction left unmatched. Germline V gene lookup returns CDR1 PRHDT and CDR2 FYEKMQ (reference sequence). This specimen comes from a study of cytomegalovirus exposure and HLA in healthy donors. Points from the study as a whole: TCR beta chains numbering about 160 were designated cytomegalovirus-associated. A few of the chains that were CMV-associated were confirmed in vitro to be specific for CMV antigens. Later, an analysis showed that TCR beta chains associated with HLA were more clonally expanded than others that were equally common.

The V and J genes are TRBV13 and TRBJ2-1; 8 bases map to TRBD2. Material for sequencing was PBMCs. This receptor was taken from a man aged 25 to 40 in good health and CMV-seropositive. CDR3 DNA sequence: TGTGCCGCCAAGGTGGCGGGGGGAGGGCATGAGCAGTTCTTC. It is translated as CAAKVAGGGHEQFF.